These T cell receptor beta chains were read from a single sample in a study of regulatory T cells in long-lasting Graves disease. From the multiplex PCR reads, TCRdb called clonotypes with MiXCR, one entry per CDR3 protein. Here the sample spans 250,000 or so distinct CDR3 sequences, around a sixth being singletons. This sample also appeared in a second study, on T cells in Graves' hyperthyroidism and ophthalmopathy.

The material sequenced was peripheral blood mononuclear cells (PBMCs), taken at new diagnosis, from a patient treated with antithyroid drugs. All receptors derive from a woman in her 30s with Graves disease. CDR3s include the opening cysteine and the closing phenylalanine or tryptophan. A D gene is named only where the DNA matches it firmly. Clone size is not always given. Where it is, it says once, few, many or a class for expanded clones.

clone size: -; J gene: TRBJ2-3; D gene: TRBD2; V gene: TRBV6-2/TRBV6-3; CDR3 protein: CASSSPQLAGTQYF; CDR3 DNA: TGTGCCAGCTCTTCCCCCCAGTTAGCGGGAACGCAGTATTTT
clone size: -; J gene: TRBJ2-1; D gene: -; V gene: TRBV18; CDR3 protein: CASSPPNPSSYDEQFF; CDR3 DNA: TGTGCCAGCTCACCTCCGAACCCGAGCTCCTACGATGAGCAGTTCTTC
clone size: many; J gene: TRBJ1-2; D gene: -; V gene: TRBV20-1; CDR3 protein: CSASLGDNYGYTF; CDR3 DNA: TGCAGTGCTAGTCTGGGGGATAATTATGGCTACACCTTC
clone size: many; J gene: TRBJ2-7; D gene: TRBD1; V gene: TRBV29-1; CDR3 protein: CSVAGQVSYEQYF; CDR3 DNA: TGCAGCGTCGCGGGACAGGTTTCCTACGAGCAGTACTTC
clone size: many; J gene: TRBJ1-1; D gene: -; V gene: TRBV19; CDR3 protein: CASSILGEMNTEAFF; CDR3 DNA: TGTGCCAGTAGTATATTAGGAGAAATGAACACTGAAGCTTTCTTT
clone size: many; J gene: TRBJ2-1; D gene: -; V gene: TRBV2; CDR3 protein: CASSGARGLNEQFF; CDR3 DNA: TGTGCCAGCAGTGGCGCGCGGGGACTCAATGAGCAGTTCTTC
clone size: few; J gene: TRBJ2-2; D gene: -; V gene: TRBV19; CDR3 protein: CASTEAGELFF; CDR3 DNA: TGTGCCAGTACGGAGGCCGGGGAGCTGTTTTTT
clone size: -; J gene: TRBJ2-7; D gene: TRBD1; V gene: TRBV19; CDR3 protein: CASSPYPTGPYEQYF; CDR3 DNA: TGTGCCAGTAGTCCCTACCCGACAGGGCCCTACGAGCAGTACTTC
clone size: many; J gene: TRBJ1-1; D gene: -; V gene: TRBV25-1; CDR3 protein: CASSPRQAGSTEAFF; CDR3 DNA: TGTGCCAGCAGTCCCCGGCAGGCGGGCAGCACTGAAGCTTTCTTT
clone size: many; J gene: TRBJ2-1; D gene: TRBD2; V gene: TRBV29-1; CDR3 protein: CSVPGLAGGSSYNEQFF; CDR3 DNA: TGCAGCGTTCCCGGACTAGCGGGGGGAAGCTCCTACAATGAGCAGTTCTTC
clone size: -; J gene: TRBJ2-7; D gene: -; V gene: TRBV20-1; CDR3 protein: CSARRDAYEQYF; CDR3 DNA: TGCAGTGCTAGAAGGGACGCATACGAGCAGTACTTC
clone size: many; J gene: TRBJ2-2; D gene: TRBD1; V gene: TRBV3-1; CDR3 protein: CASSLRGQGELFF; CDR3 DNA: TGTGCCAGCAGCTTGAGAGGACAGGGTGAGCTGTTTTTT